Each of the 10 T cell receptor beta chains below was sequenced from the same sample in a study of cytomegalovirus exposure and HLA in healthy donors. With 60 Vbeta and 13 Jbeta primers, the PCR was carried out. The protocol was immunoSEQ multiplex PCR, while the TCRdb copy is restricted to in-frame clones and leaves out a portion. The sample lists some 190,000 clones, about 86% occurring once. The sequenced sample was PBMCs. These receptors came from a man aged 40-55 years in good health and CMV-seropositive.

The chain employs TRBV2 and TRBJ1-2; D remains ambiguous. V lost 3 bases and J 4 bases, leaving 9 bases between the germline ends. The CDR3 runs to 13 residues. Germline V gene sequence: CDR1 SNHLY, CDR2 FYNNEI. The CDR3 DNA sequence: TGTGCCAGCAGTGATCAGGAAATCTATGGCTACACCTTC. Translating gives CASSDQEIYGYTF. Based on the CDR3 plus reference TRBV2 and TRBJ1-2, the full variable domain is EPEVTQTPSHQVTQMGQEVILRCVPISNHLYFYWYRQILGQKVEFLVSFYNNEISEKSEIFDDQFSVERPDGSNFTLKIRSTKLEDSAMYFCASSDQEIYGYTFGSGTRLTVV.

The genes are TRBV5-1 and TRBJ2-5, with TRBD2 matching 10 bases. V was clipped by 4 bases and J by 4 bases; unmatched bases: 13. Per germline, CDR1 SGHRS and CDR2 YFSETQ. The CDR3 contains 17 residues. In DNA, the CDR3 is TGCGCCAGCAGCCCGGGAGGGCTAGCGGGAGTCGGAGAGACCCAGTACTTC. Translating it yields CASSPGGLAGVGETQYF.

The CDR3 region is CASGPEAGVNGYTF. The CDR3 coding sequence is TGTGCTAGTGGTCCAGAAGCAGGGGTCAATGGCTACACCTTC. The chain combines TRBV12-5 with TRBJ1-2; D may be TRBD1 (6 bases). In germline, CDR1 is LGHNT, CDR2 FRNRAP. The CDR3 is 14 amino acids. V was pared by 5 bases and J by 6 bases, with 16 bases between.

This chain links TRBV7-9 with TRBJ1-5; D not certain. V lost 0 bases, J lost 6 bases, and 6 bases lay in between. Germline lookup yields CDR1 SEHNR and CDR2 FQNEAQ (reference sequence). The CDR3 has 13 residues. The CDR3 DNA is TGTGCCAGCAGCTTAGCGCCGGTTCAGCCCCAGCATTTT. Protein sequence: CASSLAPVQPQHF. Full variable domain (missing parts from reference TRBV7-9 and TRBJ1-5): DTGVSQNPRHKITKRGQNVTFRCDPISEHNRLYWYRQTLGQGPEFLTYFQNEAQLEKSRLLSDRFSAERPKGSFSTLEIQRTEQGDSAMYLCASSLAPVQPQHFGDGTRLSIL.

CDR3 region: CASSATTGGSTEAFF. Written as DNA, the CDR3 is TGTGCCAGCAGCGCAACTACAGGGGGCTCCACTGAAGCTTTCTTT. The chain carries TRBV6-1 and TRBJ1-1; 9 bases are shared with TRBD1. CDR3 length: 15 amino acids. The germline V gene encodes CDR1 MNHNS and CDR2 SASEGT. The V and J ends lost 6 bases and 4 bases, in that order; junction bases with no gene match: 9.

This clone was counted a single time. The V gene is TRBV4-2, the J gene TRBJ1-5; D perhaps matches TRBD1 (5 bases). CDR3 length: 17 amino acids. Germline-derived CDR1 and CDR2 are LGHNA and YNFKEQ. The V end was cut by 0 bases, the J end by 2 bases, with 14 bases between. The chain's CDR3 is CASSQDWRGRGNQPQHF. DNA of the CDR3: TGTGCCAGCAGCCAAGATTGGAGGGGCAGGGGCAATCAGCCCCAGCATTTT.

This sequence joins TRBV5-4 and TRBJ2-7, with D possibly matching TRBD1 (6 bases). CDR3 length equals 14 residues. V lost 0 bases and J lost 5, with 12 bases in between. Germline loops: CDR1 SGHNT, CDR2 YYREEE (reference sequence). CDR3 in DNA: TGTGCCAGCAGCTTGGCAGGGGCGTTCGACGAGCAGTACTTC. As protein: CASSLAGAFDEQYF.

The chain is built from TRBV25-1 and TRBJ2-7; 9 nucleotides agree with TRBD1. Germline CDR1 MGHDK, CDR2 SYGVNS. V lost 2 bases and J lost 6; bases outside the gene matches: 8. This CDR3 spans 15 amino acids. CDR3 nucleotide sequence: TGTGCCAGCAGTGAAGACGGGACAGGGAAGGGCGAGCAGTACTTC. Translated: CASSEDGTGKGEQYF.

The chain joins TRBV27 to TRBJ2-6; D not resolved. Trimming removed 6 bases at V and 0 bases at J, with 15 bases between. Germline V gene sequence: CDR1 MNHEY, CDR2 SMNVEV (reference sequence). The length of the CDR3 is 17 residues. CDR3 nucleotide sequence: TGTGCCAGCAGACCAGGAATGCTAAGCTCTGGGGCCAACGTCCTGACTTTC. It codes for CASRPGMLSSGANVLTF. Full variable domain (missing parts from reference TRBV27 and TRBJ2-6): EAQVTQNPRYLITVTGKKLTVTCSQNMNHEYMSWYRQDPGLGLRQIYYSMNVEVTDKGDVPEGYKVSRKEKRNFPLILESPSPNQTSLYFCASRPGMLSSGANVLTFGAGSRLTVL.

The rearrangement joins TRBV30 to TRBJ2-3; D is perhaps TRBD1 (6 bases). Germline CDR1 GTSNPN, CDR2 SVGIG (reference sequence). Trimming left V 7 bases short and J 6 bases short, with 17 bases between. CDR3 size: 13 residues. CDR3 DNA sequence: TGTGCCTACACAGGGATCTCGTTGGATACGCAGTATTTT. This sequence encodes CAYTGISLDTQYF. The entire variable domain, with the rest obtained from reference TRBV30 and TRBJ2-3, is as follows: SQTIHQWPATLVQPVGSPLSLECTVEGTSNPNLYWYRQAAGRGLQLLFYSVGIGQISSEVPQNLSASRPQDRQFILSSKKLLLSDSGFYLCAYTGISLDTQYFGPGTRLTVL.